Listed below are T cell receptor beta chains from one sample, sequenced in a study of blood T cell repertoires in COVID-19. Sequencing was performed with immunoSEQ multiplex PCR; in TCRdb, only in-frame clones are kept and a portion is missing. The sample has some 700,000 clones, 75% to 90% seen once. What was sequenced was peripheral blood. The receptors were sampled from a woman younger than 35 with acute or convalescent COVID-19. CDR3s include the opening cysteine and the closing phenylalanine or tryptophan. D genes are given only for firm matches. The listing skips clone size in some rows; elsewhere it reads once, few, many or a size class.

v_gene: TRBV6-2/TRBV6-3
abundance: .
j_gene: TRBJ1-6
d_gene: .
CDR3nt: TGTGCCAGCAGCCCGACTCTGGAGAATTCACCCCTCCACTTT
CDR3aa: CASSPTLENSPLHF

v_gene: TRBV6-2/TRBV6-3
abundance: once
j_gene: TRBJ1-1
d_gene: TRBD1
CDR3nt: TGTGCCAGCAGTCGGTTGGACAGGGCGACCACTGAAGCTTTCTTT
CDR3aa: CASSRLDRATTEAFF

v_gene: TRBV19
abundance: .
j_gene: TRBJ1-2
d_gene: TRBD1
CDR3nt: TGTGCCGTCGTGGGACAGGGAAGTTTGGGCTACACCTTC
CDR3aa: CAVVGQGSLGYTF

v_gene: TRBV12-3/TRBV12-4
abundance: once
j_gene: TRBJ1-1
d_gene: .
CDR3nt: TGTGCCAGCAGTATACGACAGTTAGAAGCTTTCTTT
CDR3aa: CASSIRQLEAFF

v_gene: TRBV4-3
abundance: .
j_gene: TRBJ2-4
d_gene: TRBD1
CDR3nt: TGCGCCAGCAGCCAAGATCCAGGGGGTGGGAACATTCAGTACTTC
CDR3aa: CASSQDPGGGNIQYF

v_gene: TRBV18
abundance: .
j_gene: TRBJ2-3
d_gene: .
CDR3nt: TGTGCCAGCTCACCAGATGGGGGGATAACAGATACGCAGTATTTT
CDR3aa: CASSPDGGITDTQYF

v_gene: TRBV29-1
abundance: once
j_gene: TRBJ1-2
d_gene: .
CDR3nt: TGCAGCGTTGCCCCCGACAGTGGGCACTATGGCTACACCTTC
CDR3aa: CSVAPDSGHYGYTF

v_gene: TRBV27
abundance: .
j_gene: TRBJ1-4
d_gene: .
CDR3nt: TGTGCCAGCAGTTCCCCGGGGGGACCGTGGGGTGAAAAACTGTTTTTT
CDR3aa: CASSSPGGPWGEKLFF

v_gene: TRBV6-5
abundance: .
j_gene: TRBJ2-7
d_gene: TRBD1
CDR3nt: TGTGCCAGCAGCGCCGAAACAGGGGCCTACGAGCAGTACTTC
CDR3aa: CASSAETGAYEQYF

v_gene: TRBV4-1
abundance: .
j_gene: TRBJ1-2
d_gene: TRBD1
CDR3nt: TGCGCCAGCAGCCACCCGGACAGGGAAAAGGGCTACACCTTC
CDR3aa: CASSHPDREKGYTF

v_gene: TRBV20-1
abundance: .
j_gene: TRBJ2-2
d_gene: TRBD2
CDR3nt: TGCAGTGCGAGTAGCGGGGGGAAACACACCGGGGAGCTGTTTTTT
CDR3aa: CSASSGGKHTGELFF

v_gene: TRBV19
abundance: .
j_gene: TRBJ1-2
d_gene: TRBD1
CDR3nt: TGTGCCAGTACCTACATGAGCAGGGGGGCGAACTATGGCTACACCTTC
CDR3aa: CASTYMSRGANYGYTF

v_gene: TRBV2
abundance: .
j_gene: TRBJ2-6
d_gene: .
CDR3nt: TGTGCCAGCTCAGACCGGAGCTCTGGGGCCAACGTCCTGACTTTC
CDR3aa: CASSDRSSGANVLTF

v_gene: TRBV5-1
abundance: .
j_gene: TRBJ2-7
d_gene: .
CDR3nt: TGCGCCAGCAGCTTGGTGGGGGAGGCCTACGAGCAGTACTTC
CDR3aa: CASSLVGEAYEQYF

v_gene: TRBV9
abundance: .
j_gene: TRBJ1-2
d_gene: TRBD1
CDR3nt: TGTGCCAGCAGCTTTGGGACAGAGGGCTACACCTTC
CDR3aa: CASSFGTEGYTF

v_gene: TRBV5-4
abundance: once
j_gene: TRBJ1-2
d_gene: .
CDR3nt: TGTGCCAGCAGCTGGGACATCCTCTATGGCTACACCTTC
CDR3aa: CASSWDILYGYTF

v_gene: TRBV5-1
abundance: .
j_gene: TRBJ1-2
d_gene: TRBD1
CDR3nt: TGCGCCAGCAGTAGTCCCGGACAGGGGACTTATGGCTACACCTTC
CDR3aa: CASSSPGQGTYGYTF

v_gene: TRBV5-4
abundance: .
j_gene: TRBJ2-3
d_gene: .
CDR3nt: TGTGCCAGCAGCAAAGGGGTTGATACGCAGTATTTT
CDR3aa: CASSKGVDTQYF

v_gene: TRBV4-1
abundance: few
j_gene: TRBJ2-7
d_gene: TRBD2
CDR3nt: TGCGCCAGCAGCCTGAGCGGGGGTGAGCAGTACTTC
CDR3aa: CASSLSGGEQYF

v_gene: TRBV30
abundance: .
j_gene: TRBJ2-1
d_gene: TRBD2
CDR3nt: TGTGCCTGGAGTTCTGGGACTAGCGGGGTCCCTTTGGACAATGAGCAGTTCTTC
CDR3aa: CAWSSGTSGVPLDNEQFF

v_gene: TRBV4-3
abundance: .
j_gene: TRBJ1-5
d_gene: .
CDR3nt: TGCGCCAGCAGCCAAGACAGGGCCTTTTGGCAGCCCCAGCATTTT
CDR3aa: CASSQDRAFWQPQHF

v_gene: TRBV3-1/TRBV3-2
abundance: .
j_gene: TRBJ1-5
d_gene: TRBD1
CDR3nt: TGTGCCAGCAGTTTCAGGGGGGATCAGCCCCAGCATTTT
CDR3aa: CASSFRGDQPQHF

v_gene: TRBV6-6
abundance: .
j_gene: TRBJ1-1
d_gene: .
CDR3nt: TGTGCCAGCAGTTCACTCTACAGGGATCTCACTGAAGCTTTCTTT
CDR3aa: CASSSLYRDLTEAFF

v_gene: TRBV4-2
abundance: .
j_gene: TRBJ1-4
d_gene: TRBD1
CDR3nt: TGTGCCAGCAGCCCCTGGACAGGGGAGGATGAAAAACTGTTTTTT
CDR3aa: CASSPWTGEDEKLFF

v_gene: TRBV9
abundance: once
j_gene: TRBJ1-2
d_gene: .
CDR3nt: TGTGCCAGCAGCGTAGATGGTATGAGGGGGACGTGTACCTTC
CDR3aa: CASSVDGMRGTCTF

v_gene: TRBV6-2/TRBV6-3
abundance: once
j_gene: TRBJ2-7
d_gene: TRBD2
CDR3nt: TGTGCCAGCAGTTACTCGTTTAGCGGGGGGTCCTACGAGCAGTACTTC
CDR3aa: CASSYSFSGGSYEQYF

v_gene: TRBV7-8
abundance: .
j_gene: TRBJ2-6
d_gene: .
CDR3nt: TGTGCCAGCAGCTTAGTTAGCTCTGGGGCCAACGTCCTGACTTTC
CDR3aa: CASSLVSSGANVLTF

v_gene: TRBV6-5
abundance: once
j_gene: TRBJ1-3
d_gene: .
CDR3nt: TGTGCCAGCAGACACAGCTCTGGAAACACCATATATTTT
CDR3aa: CASRHSSGNTIYF

v_gene: TRBV21-1
abundance: .
j_gene: TRBJ1-2
d_gene: .
CDR3nt: TGTGCCAGCAGCATACCGGACTCCGTCTATGGCTACACCTTC
CDR3aa: CASSIPDSVYGYTF

v_gene: TRBV6-5
abundance: .
j_gene: TRBJ1-1
d_gene: .
CDR3nt: TGTGCCAGCAGACCCCGGGGGTCTAGGAACACTGAAGCTTTCTTT
CDR3aa: CASRPRGSRNTEAFF

v_gene: TRBV6-1
abundance: .
j_gene: TRBJ1-5
d_gene: .
CDR3nt: TGTGCCAGCAGTGACAGGGAGGGCAATCAGCCCCAGCATTTT
CDR3aa: CASSDREGNQPQHF

v_gene: TRBV5-6
abundance: .
j_gene: TRBJ2-7
d_gene: TRBD1
CDR3nt: TGTGCCAGCAGCTTCGGGACAGGGGGCTCCGAGCAGTACTTC
CDR3aa: CASSFGTGGSEQYF

v_gene: TRBV9
abundance: few
j_gene: TRBJ1-4
d_gene: .
CDR3nt: TGTGCCAGCAGCGTAGACGCTACTGCTCCTAATGAAAAACTGTTTTTT
CDR3aa: CASSVDATAPNEKLFF

v_gene: TRBV4-2
abundance: .
j_gene: TRBJ2-7
d_gene: .
CDR3nt: TGTGCCAGCAGCCAAGCCGACATTTCCTACGAGCAGTACTTC
CDR3aa: CASSQADISYEQYF

v_gene: TRBV6-2/TRBV6-3
abundance: .
j_gene: TRBJ1-5
d_gene: .
CDR3nt: TGTGCCAGCAGTCAACAGGACCGGCGCAATCAGCCCCAGCATTTT
CDR3aa: CASSQQDRRNQPQHF

v_gene: TRBV25-1
abundance: once
j_gene: TRBJ2-1
d_gene: TRBD1
CDR3nt: TGTGCCAGCAGTGAATCAGGACAGGGTTCCTACAATGAGCAGTTCTTC
CDR3aa: CASSESGQGSYNEQFF

v_gene: TRBV7-3
abundance: .
j_gene: TRBJ2-3
d_gene: .
CDR3nt: TGTGCCAGAGGACAGACTAGCACAGATACGCAGTATTTT
CDR3aa: CARGQTSTDTQYF

v_gene: TRBV18
abundance: .
j_gene: TRBJ1-1
d_gene: .
CDR3nt: TGTGCCAGCTTGACAGAATTGAACACTGAAGCTTTCTTT
CDR3aa: CASLTELNTEAFF